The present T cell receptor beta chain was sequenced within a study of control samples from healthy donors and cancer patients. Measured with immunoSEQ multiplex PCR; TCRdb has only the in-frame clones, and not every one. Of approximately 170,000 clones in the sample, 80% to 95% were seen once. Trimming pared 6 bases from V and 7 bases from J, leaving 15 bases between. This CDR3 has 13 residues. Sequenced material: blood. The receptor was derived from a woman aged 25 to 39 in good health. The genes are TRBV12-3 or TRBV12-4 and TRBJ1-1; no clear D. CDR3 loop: CASRGGSVSEAFF. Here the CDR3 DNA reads TGTGCCAGCAGGGGAGGATCTGTCAGTGAAGCTTTCTTT.